This T cell receptor beta chain was recorded in a study of PD-1 blockade in classical Hodgkin lymphoma. General study findings and limits: Initiation of nivolumab under 1 year after ASCT led to exclusion of patients. Similar baseline diversity was found in complete responders and newly diagnosed patients. As was reported, newly diagnosed patients showed lower baseline TCR diversity than healthy donors did.

The patients all showed relapse after autologous stem cell transplantation, while their brentuximab vedotin exposure varied. Comments on this clone: What it recognizes is unknown.

Profiled with immunoSEQ multiplex PCR; TCRdb holds only in-frame clones, not every one. This table holds some 15,000 clones, 75% to 85% found once. This CDR3 spans 12 amino acids. Trimming pared 5 bases from V and 0 bases from J, leaving 2 bases between. CDR1 and CDR2 from the germline V gene are MGHDK and SYGVNS. The source is a human donor with classical Hodgkin lymphoma. The starting material was peripheral blood mononuclear cells (PBMCs), obtained before the second cycle of nivolumab. The rearrangement joins TRBV25-1 to TRBJ1-3; no firm D call. This CDR3 reads CASSISGNTIYF. The CDR3 nucleotides are TGTGCCAGCAGTATCTCTGGAAACACCATATATTTT.